These T cell receptor beta chains were read from a single sample in a study of blood T cell repertoires in COVID-19. The assay was immunoSEQ multiplex PCR, and TCRdb's table has in-frame clones only and misses some. The table includes about 79,000 clones, about 89% detected once. The sequencing sample was made of peripheral blood. The receptors shown here come from a man between 65 and 79 years old with active or convalescent COVID-19. CDR3s leave out the opening cysteine and the closing phenylalanine or tryptophan.

CDR3	J	V
ASSMNGQGASNQPQH	TRBJ1-5	TRBV7-2
ASRRQGWEYEQY	TRBJ2-7	TRBV19
ASSQGGQPEDTQY	TRBJ2-3	TRBV4-1
ASSYGDSHYGYT	TRBJ1-2	TRBV6-5
ASRAEVHPGQPQH	TRBJ1-5	TRBV9
ASSSLAGVNEQF	TRBJ2-1	TRBV11-2
ASSLAPAGIDEQF	TRBJ2-1	TRBV27
AISADRGRGGYT	TRBJ1-2	TRBV10-3
ASSVGPAGFTDTQY	TRBJ2-3	TRBV9
ASSPAGGYGYT	TRBJ1-2	TRBV7-9
ASSLSAGTGELF	TRBJ2-2	TRBV27
ASTMGGGDTQY	TRBJ2-3	TRBV28
ASSWETRGTGELF	TRBJ2-2	TRBV6-6
ASSPRAQGANTEAF	TRBJ1-1	TRBV3-1/TRBV3-2
ASRFGLSYNEQF	TRBJ2-1	TRBV27
ASSFSRGRVSPLH	TRBJ1-6	TRBV5-6
ASSSGLAGETQY	TRBJ2-5	TRBV7-3
ASSARSGSNTGELF	TRBJ2-2	TRBV6-1
ASRRTGHTGELF	TRBJ2-2	TRBV27
ASSINSYGYT	TRBJ1-2	TRBV19
ASSWGSGRGTDTQY	TRBJ2-3	TRBV5-6
ASSPGGGYGYT	TRBJ1-2	TRBV19
ASSTGTGGQPQH	TRBJ1-5	TRBV2
ASRKEGSYNEQF	TRBJ2-1	TRBV6-5
ASRTGQGNYGYT	TRBJ1-2	TRBV28
ASSPKRGGNQPQH	TRBJ1-5	TRBV7-3
AWSGKSQGNTIY	TRBJ1-3	TRBV30
ATSGPGDRVY	TRBJ2-3	TRBV24-1
ASSLGQGVADTQY	TRBJ2-3	TRBV5-4
AWSVQGVWDTDTQY	TRBJ2-3	TRBV30
SVSTGGGRTDTQY	TRBJ2-3	TRBV29-1
ASSTPGQQETQY	TRBJ2-5	TRBV19
ASSVGTGVAGVGPGELF	TRBJ2-2	TRBV9
ASSYRQGAPEQF	TRBJ2-1	TRBV6-4
ASTSGSRGYT	TRBJ1-2	TRBV28
ASKKDRGVGNTEAF	TRBJ1-1	TRBV28
ASSLVTLSQRKNIQY	TRBJ2-4	TRBV28
ASSSSAANTGELF	TRBJ2-2	TRBV5-1
ASSSRSEPSARNTIY	TRBJ1-3	TRBV28
ASSQGLLVGGAF	TRBJ1-1	TRBV14
ASTRDRGFQPQH	TRBJ1-5	TRBV28
ASSSRDRGYYGYT	TRBJ1-2	TRBV28
ASSRDSPPRGNEKLF	TRBJ1-4	TRBV18
ASSRDSQWYGYT	TRBJ1-2	TRBV19
ASRMDTEGYNEQF	TRBJ2-1	TRBV4-3
ASVASGSLNIQY	TRBJ2-4	TRBV28
ASSLSSGREDEQF	TRBJ2-1	TRBV7-3
ASSSQTNYGYT	TRBJ1-2	TRBV14
ASRLQPGHRYEQY	TRBJ2-7	TRBV28
ASSQESTVEQF	TRBJ2-1	TRBV3-1/TRBV3-2
ASSPGTGDYGYT	TRBJ1-2	TRBV18
ASSSGTKSIQY	TRBJ2-4	TRBV28
ASSWTDSPLH	TRBJ1-6	TRBV12-3/TRBV12-4
ASSTGTGVTGELF	TRBJ2-2	TRBV5-6
ASSGAGEGDNEQF	TRBJ2-1	TRBV28
AISSTSGSPNEQF	TRBJ2-1	TRBV10-3
ASSLGQDYGYT	TRBJ1-2	TRBV12-3/TRBV12-4